A single T cell receptor beta chain is shown here with its context. Its antigen is not known. This sample was taken from a study of OX40 agonist ivuxolimab in advanced cancers. Study summary: Hepatocellular carcinoma, melanoma, renal cell or head and neck cancer was diagnosed in the dose-escalation patients.

Findings and limits, study-wide: Within 6 weeks, CD4+ and CD8+ blood T cells expanded clonally at 0.1 to 3.0 mg/kg.

Germline CDR1 and CDR2: SEHNR and FQNEAQ (reference sequence). The CDR3 is 19 amino acids. Trimming cost V 6 bases and J 2 bases; bases outside gene matches: 15. Assay: immunoSEQ multiplex PCR; the TCRdb copy retains only in-frame clones and omits some. The profile shows roughly 80,000 clones, approximately 87% of them singletons. The rearrangement joins TRBV7-9 to TRBJ1-5; 11 nucleotides align to TRBD1. This TCR was recovered from an adult with an advanced solid tumor such as melanoma, head and neck, liver or kidney cancer. The sample here was CD4+ or CD8+ T cells sorted from blood, taken in a trial of the OX40 agonist ivuxolimab. DNA of the CDR3: TGTGCCAGCAGTTTTGGAACGGGACAGGGGGTAGGGGGCAATCAGCCCCAGCATTTT. Amino acid sequence: CASSFGTGQGVGGNQPQHF.